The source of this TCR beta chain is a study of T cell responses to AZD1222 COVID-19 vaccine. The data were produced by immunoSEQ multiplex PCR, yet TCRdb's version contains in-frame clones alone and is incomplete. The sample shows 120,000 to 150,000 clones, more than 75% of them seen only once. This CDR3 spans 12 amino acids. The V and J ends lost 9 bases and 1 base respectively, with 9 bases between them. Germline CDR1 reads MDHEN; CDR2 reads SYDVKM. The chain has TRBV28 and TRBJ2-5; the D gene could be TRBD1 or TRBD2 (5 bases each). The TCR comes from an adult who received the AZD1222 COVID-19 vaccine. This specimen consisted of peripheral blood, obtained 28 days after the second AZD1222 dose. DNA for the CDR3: TGTGCCAGTACGGGGCTCCAAGAGACCCAGTACTTC. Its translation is CASTGLQETQYF.